These T cell receptor beta chains were read from a single sample in a study of blood T cell repertoires in COVID-19. Measured with immunoSEQ multiplex PCR; TCRdb has only the in-frame clones, and not every one. The sample carries about 94,000 clones, approximately 74% recorded once. The sample was peripheral blood. These receptor sequences come from a man between 65 and 80 years old with COVID-19, enrolled during active disease. Both conserved end residues are part of each CDR3. A D gene is named only where the DNA matches it firmly. A clone size is listed for some rows: how often the clone was seen (once, few, many), or a class if it is expanded.

j_call | d_call | clone_size | v_call | cdr3_nt | cdr3_aa
TRBJ1-3 | - | - | TRBV28 | TGTGCCAGCAGTTTACTAGACAGGCCCAGGGATTTT | CASSLLDRPRDF
TRBJ2-2 | - | - | TRBV18 | TGTGCCAGCTCACCACCCCCCCCAGCGAACACCGGGGAGCTGTTTTTT | CASSPPPPANTGELFF
TRBJ2-7 | - | few | TRBV28 | TGTGCCAGCAGTTTTTCCGGCAGGGGGGTTGCCTACGAGCAGTACTTC | CASSFSGRGVAYEQYF
TRBJ2-7 | TRBD2 | once | TRBV27 | TGTGCCAGCAGTTTCCTGGCGGGAGTGGCCTACGAGCAGTACTTC | CASSFLAGVAYEQYF
TRBJ1-1 | TRBD1 | - | TRBV27 | TGTGCCAGCAGTTCACAACCAGGGGGACAGATGAGCACTGAAGCTTTCTTT | CASSSQPGGQMSTEAFF
TRBJ2-6 | - | - | TRBV5-6 | TGTGCCAGCAGCTTGCCAGTCGACAGCTCCTCTGGGGCCAACGTCCTGACTTTC | CASSLPVDSSSGANVLTF
TRBJ2-3 | TRBD1 | - | TRBV3-1/TRBV3-2 | TGTGCCAGCAGCGAACGGACAGGGGTTAAAGATACGCAGTATTTT | CASSERTGVKDTQYF
TRBJ1-6 | - | once | TRBV19 | TGTGCCAGCCAAGACAGGAATTCACCCCTCCACTTT | CASQDRNSPLHF
TRBJ2-1 | TRBD2 | - | TRBV29-1 | TGCAGCGTTGTACTAGCGGGGGCTGACAATGAGCAGTTCTTC | CSVVLAGADNEQFF
TRBJ1-5 | - | - | TRBV6-5 | TGTGCCAGCAGCGGGTTCCGGGATGATTCCCAGCATTTT | CASSGFRDDSQHF
TRBJ2-7 | - | - | TRBV7-6 | TGTGCCAGCAGCTCAGCCTCCGGGAATTCGTACTCCTACGAGCAGTACTTC | CASSSASGNSYSYEQYF
TRBJ2-7 | - | - | TRBV5-4 | TGTGCCAGCAGCTTGGTTTATGAGTGGGACACCGCCTACGAGCAGTACTTC | CASSLVYEWDTAYEQYF
TRBJ2-7 | - | - | TRBV27 | TGTGCCAGCAGTTTACAAGGTCGGGGCGAGCAGTACTTC | CASSLQGRGEQYF
TRBJ1-2 | - | - | TRBV28 | TGTGCCAGCAGTCCGCACCCGGGCCTTGGGAGTGGCTACACCTTC | CASSPHPGLGSGYTF
TRBJ1-5 | - | - | TRBV9 | TGTGCCAGCAGCGTAGATGGTCAGGGCGTTCAGCCCCAGCATTTT | CASSVDGQGVQPQHF
TRBJ1-5 | - | many | TRBV5-6 | TGTGCCAGCAGCTTGGGGGCAGGGGGCAATCAGCCCCAGCATTTT | CASSLGAGGNQPQHF
TRBJ1-1 | - | - | TRBV7-3 | TGTGCCAGCAGCTCGGGGGGCATGGTCACTGAAGCTTTCTTT | CASSSGGMVTEAFF
TRBJ2-5 | TRBD1 | few | TRBV18 | TGTGCCAGCTCACCTCAGGACAGGGACGGAGAGACCCAGTACTTC | CASSPQDRDGETQYF
TRBJ2-7 | - | - | TRBV18 | TGTGCCAGCTCACCAGGTCCCATGTTACTAGCCTACGAGCAGTACTTC | CASSPGPMLLAYEQYF
TRBJ1-5 | - | - | TRBV27 | TGTGCCAGCAGTTTTGGGACTTCGAATCAGCCCCAGCATTTT | CASSFGTSNQPQHF
TRBJ1-1 | - | - | TRBV7-9 | TGTGCCAGCAGCTTATCCCCGGTGAACACTGAAGCTTTCTTT | CASSLSPVNTEAFF
TRBJ2-7 | TRBD2 | - | TRBV3-1/TRBV3-2 | TGTGCCAGCAGCCGAGGGGGCCTCGGGACTAGCTTCGAGCAGTACTTC | CASSRGGLGTSFEQYF
TRBJ2-6 | TRBD1 | - | TRBV5-1 | TGCGCCAGCAGCCCCGGGACAGGGGGCGGCTCTGGGGCCAACGTCCTGACTTTC | CASSPGTGGGSGANVLTF
TRBJ1-5 | - | - | TRBV6-5 | TGTGCCAGCAGTTACTCAGGGGCAGGGCTTCAGCCCCAGCATTTT | CASSYSGAGLQPQHF
TRBJ2-3 | - | - | TRBV7-3 | TGTGCCAGCAGCCCCAGCCCGACACGCACAGATACGCAGTATTTT | CASSPSPTRTDTQYF
TRBJ1-5 | - | few | TRBV3-1/TRBV3-2 | TGTGCCAGCAGCTCTCGGACTTATACGGAGCCCCAGCATTTT | CASSSRTYTEPQHF
TRBJ1-2 | - | - | TRBV9 | TGTGCCAGCAGCACATTTGAGACAGGCGGCTATGGCTACACCTTC | CASSTFETGGYGYTF
TRBJ1-5 | - | - | TRBV7-2 | TGTGCCAGCAGCCCCGGGAGTTGGAGCAATCAGCCCCAGCATTTT | CASSPGSWSNQPQHF
TRBJ2-2 | - | - | TRBV5-1 | TGCGCCAGCAGCTCTCTAGAGTTGGGGGCTGGGGAGCTGTTTTTT | CASSSLELGAGELFF
TRBJ2-3 | TRBD2 | - | TRBV10-3 | TGTGCCATCAGTGCGACCGGGACTAGGAGCCCAGATACGCAGTATTTT | CAISATGTRSPDTQYF
TRBJ2-3 | TRBD2 | - | TRBV24-1 | TGTGCCACCAGTGATCGGACTAGCGGGAGGGCCGGGTACACAGATACGCAGTATTTT | CATSDRTSGRAGYTDTQYF
TRBJ2-7 | TRBD1 | - | TRBV7-2 | TGTGCCAGCAGCTTAGGAGGGGACAGGTCCTACGAGCAGTACTTC | CASSLGGDRSYEQYF
TRBJ2-5 | TRBD2 | - | TRBV14 | TGTGCCAGCAGCCCTAGCGGGAGGGCCTCGGAGACCCAGTACTTC | CASSPSGRASETQYF
TRBJ1-2 | TRBD1 | - | TRBV6-1 | TGTGCCAGCAGTGAGGGGACAGCCTATGGCTACACCTTC | CASSEGTAYGYTF
TRBJ1-5 | - | - | TRBV3-1/TRBV3-2 | TGTGCCAGCAGCCAAGCCCCTGGAGGTAGCAATCAGCCCCAGCATTTT | CASSQAPGGSNQPQHF
TRBJ2-2 | - | - | TRBV27 | TGTGCCAGCCAACCGGCGGGGCTAGCCTTTAGGGGGGAGCTGTTTTTT | CASQPAGLAFRGELFF
TRBJ2-1 | TRBD2 | - | TRBV5-1 | TGCGCCAGCAGCCCACCCGGGACTAGCGGGAGTACTGAGCAGTTCTTC | CASSPPGTSGSTEQFF
TRBJ1-1 | - | - | TRBV6-5 | TGTGCCACCATACCCCCAGGGTTTCGGACTGAAGCTTTCTTT | CATIPPGFRTEAFF
TRBJ2-7 | TRBD1 | - | TRBV7-2 | TGTGCCAGCAGCCTCGACAGGGCCTACGAGCAGTACTTC | CASSLDRAYEQYF
TRBJ2-7 | - | - | TRBV11-2 | TGTGCCAGCAGCCCACATATCGACAGCCTCTTGGAGCAGTACTTC | CASSPHIDSLLEQYF
TRBJ1-6 | - | - | TRBV5-8 | TGTGCCAGCAGCTTGGTCCAAGGAGGCAATTCACCCCTCCACTTT | CASSLVQGGNSPLHF
TRBJ2-5 | TRBD1 | few | TRBV9 | TGTGCCAGCAGCCCTTGGGACAGGGGTGAAGAGACCCAGTACTTC | CASSPWDRGEETQYF
TRBJ1-3 | TRBD1 | - | TRBV15 | TGTGCCACCAGCGCAGATGACAGGGTTAGGGGTAACACCATATATTTT | CATSADDRVRGNTIYF
TRBJ2-1 | TRBD2 | many | TRBV7-6 | TGTGCCAGCAGCTTAACGGCTAGCGGTTACAATGAGCAGTTCTTC | CASSLTASGYNEQFF
TRBJ2-2 | TRBD2 | - | TRBV7-9 | TGTGCCGCGGGGGAGCCCCTGGGAACCGGGGAGCTGTTTTTT | CAAGEPLGTGELFF
TRBJ2-5 | - | - | TRBV7-3 | TGTGCCAGCAGCGTAGGGAGTGAGGAGACCCAGTACTTC | CASSVGSEETQYF
TRBJ1-1 | - | - | TRBV28 | TGTGCCAGCAGCCCGGGGGGGGACACTTCCGCTTTCTTT | CASSPGGDTSAFF
TRBJ1-1 | - | - | TRBV6-6 | TGTGCCAGCAGTTACGACAGGTCGAGCACTGAAGCTTTCTTT | CASSYDRSSTEAFF
TRBJ2-1 | TRBD2 | - | TRBV4-2 | TGTGCCAGCAGCCAGGACTCGTGGCGGGAGGGTATCAATGAGCAGTTCTTC | CASSQDSWREGINEQFF